The present T cell receptor (beta chain) was sequenced within a study of T cell responses to AZD1222 COVID-19 vaccine. Overall study: Second doses at about 4 or about 12 weeks were pooled.

In regard to this clone: Its antigen is as yet unknown.

This CDR3 has 16 amino acids. Looked up from germline, CDR1 is LNHDA and CDR2 is SQIVND (reference sequence). V was shortened by 2 bases and J by 6 bases, with 17 bases between the two germline ends. Sequencing used immunoSEQ multiplex PCR; TCRdb keeps in-frame clones, though not all of them. The sample carries around 140,000 clones, 90% to 95% recorded once. General observations from the study: Nearly half of unique spike-specific TCRs reportedly avoided B.1.351 and B.1.1.7 mutated regions. Among AZD1222 vaccinees, only five to seven were seropositive at baseline.

The chain combines TRBV19 with TRBJ1-5; D is possibly TRBD1 (6 bases). Sequenced material: peripheral blood, taken on day 0 of AZD1222 vaccination. The TCR was taken from an adult in good health. The DNA of the CDR3 is TGTGCCAGTAGTATACCGGGGGCCGAAGTAAGTCAGCCCCAGCATTTT. Translating it yields CASSIPGAEVSQPQHF.